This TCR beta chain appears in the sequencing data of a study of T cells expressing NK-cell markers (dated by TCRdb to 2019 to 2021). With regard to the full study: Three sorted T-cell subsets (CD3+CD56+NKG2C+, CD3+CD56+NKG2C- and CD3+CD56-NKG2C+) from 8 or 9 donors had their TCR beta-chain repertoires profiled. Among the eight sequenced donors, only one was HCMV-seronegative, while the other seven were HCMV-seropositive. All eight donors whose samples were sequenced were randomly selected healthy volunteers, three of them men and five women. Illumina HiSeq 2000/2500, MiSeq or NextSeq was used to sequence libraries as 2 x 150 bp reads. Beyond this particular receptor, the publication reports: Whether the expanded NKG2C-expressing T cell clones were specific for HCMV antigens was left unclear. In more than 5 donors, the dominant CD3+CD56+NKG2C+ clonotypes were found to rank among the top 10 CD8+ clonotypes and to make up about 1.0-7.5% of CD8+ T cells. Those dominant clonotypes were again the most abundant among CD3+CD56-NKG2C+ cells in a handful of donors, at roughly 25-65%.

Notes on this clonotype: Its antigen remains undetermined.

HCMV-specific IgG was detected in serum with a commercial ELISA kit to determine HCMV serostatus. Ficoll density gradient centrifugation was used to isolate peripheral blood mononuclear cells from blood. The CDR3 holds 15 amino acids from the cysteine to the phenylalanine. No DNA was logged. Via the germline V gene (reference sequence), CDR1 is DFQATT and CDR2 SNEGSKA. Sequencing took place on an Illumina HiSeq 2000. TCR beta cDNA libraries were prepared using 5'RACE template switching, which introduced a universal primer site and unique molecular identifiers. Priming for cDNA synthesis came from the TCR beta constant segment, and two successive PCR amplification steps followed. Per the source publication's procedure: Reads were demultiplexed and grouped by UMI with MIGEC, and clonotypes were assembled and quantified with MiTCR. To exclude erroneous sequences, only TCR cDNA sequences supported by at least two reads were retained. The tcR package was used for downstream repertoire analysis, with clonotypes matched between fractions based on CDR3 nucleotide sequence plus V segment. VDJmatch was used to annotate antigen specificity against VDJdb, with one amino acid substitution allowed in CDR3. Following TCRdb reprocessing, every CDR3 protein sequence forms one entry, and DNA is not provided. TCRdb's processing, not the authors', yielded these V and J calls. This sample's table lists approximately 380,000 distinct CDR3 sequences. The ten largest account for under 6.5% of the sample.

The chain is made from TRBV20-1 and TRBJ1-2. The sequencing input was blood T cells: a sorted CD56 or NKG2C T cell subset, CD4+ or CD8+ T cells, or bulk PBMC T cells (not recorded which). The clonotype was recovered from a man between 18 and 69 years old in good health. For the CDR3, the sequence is CSARDFGVTGYGYTF.